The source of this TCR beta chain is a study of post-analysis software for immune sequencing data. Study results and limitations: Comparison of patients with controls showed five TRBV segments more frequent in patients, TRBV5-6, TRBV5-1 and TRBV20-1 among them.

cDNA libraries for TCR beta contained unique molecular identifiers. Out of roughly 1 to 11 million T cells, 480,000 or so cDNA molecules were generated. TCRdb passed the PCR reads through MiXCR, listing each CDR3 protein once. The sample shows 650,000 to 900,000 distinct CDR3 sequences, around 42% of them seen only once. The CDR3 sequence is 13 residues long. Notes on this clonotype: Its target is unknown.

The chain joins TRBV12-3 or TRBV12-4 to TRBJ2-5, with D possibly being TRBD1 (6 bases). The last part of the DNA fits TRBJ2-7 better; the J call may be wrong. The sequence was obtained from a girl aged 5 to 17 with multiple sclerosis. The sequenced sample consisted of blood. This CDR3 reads CASSLPNRDEQYF. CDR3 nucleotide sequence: TGTGCCAGCAGTTTACCGAACAGGGACGAGCAGTACTTC.